This T cell receptor beta chain came from a study of CD8+ T cells in alopecia areata. Study-wide results and limits: Among the top 100, expanded CD8+ clones, as well as scalp clonality, were significantly decreased by tofacitinib. Normal scalp showed lower clonality than lesional scalp, especially alopecia totalis/universalis.

cDNA serving as the sequencing template came from extracted, reverse transcribed RNA. Profiled with immunoSEQ multiplex PCR; TCRdb holds only in-frame clones, not every one. The sample holds 180,000 or so clones; 40% to 55% are singletons and the top ten take roughly a tenth. Treatment: oral pan-JAK inhibitor, 5-10 mg twice daily. The study team obtained lesional scalp punch biopsies and peripheral blood from alopecia areata patients. Concerning this clone itself: Its antigen is not known. Other DNA sequences within the sample encode an identical CDR3.

V was cut by 0 bases and J by 3 bases, with 4 bases left in between. The CDR3 is made up of 13 amino acids. Germline values: CDR1 SGHAT, CDR2 FQNNGV. Sequencing was performed on CD8+ T cells sorted from blood, taken around week 53, from a patient treated with tofacitinib. The TCR originated in a human donor with alopecia areata. The chain recombines TRBV11-2 with TRBJ2-3, with D uncertain. In DNA, the CDR3 is TGTGCCAGCAGCTTAGACTGGACAGATACGCAGTATTTT. Translating gives CASSLDWTDTQYF.